The TCR beta chain under discussion was sequenced for a study of cytomegalovirus exposure and HLA in healthy donors. Study observations and caveats: A later analysis linked a missense variant in DCLRE1C to the trimming of TCR beta V and J genes.

Primers: 60 Vbeta forward and 13 Jbeta reverse. The method was immunoSEQ multiplex PCR; TCRdb's version includes in-frame clones alone and lacks a portion of them. This sample has 85,000 to 130,000 clones, with roughly 80% found just once. It was healthy bone marrow donors who served as donors. Comment on this clone: As yet, its antigen is unknown.

V was clipped by 1 base and J by 0 bases; unmatched bases: 5. The CDR3 is 17 residues long. Germline V CDR1 and CDR2: SGHTA, FQGNSA. The sample was PBMCs. The origin of this receptor is a man between 60 and 75 years old in good health and CMV-seronegative. The chain recombines TRBV7-2 with TRBJ2-4; 8 bases line up with TRBD2. CDR3 DNA: TGTGCCAGCAGCTTAGGGGGTAGCGGGGTAGCCAAAAACATTCAGTACTTC. The encoded protein is CASSLGGSGVAKNIQYF.